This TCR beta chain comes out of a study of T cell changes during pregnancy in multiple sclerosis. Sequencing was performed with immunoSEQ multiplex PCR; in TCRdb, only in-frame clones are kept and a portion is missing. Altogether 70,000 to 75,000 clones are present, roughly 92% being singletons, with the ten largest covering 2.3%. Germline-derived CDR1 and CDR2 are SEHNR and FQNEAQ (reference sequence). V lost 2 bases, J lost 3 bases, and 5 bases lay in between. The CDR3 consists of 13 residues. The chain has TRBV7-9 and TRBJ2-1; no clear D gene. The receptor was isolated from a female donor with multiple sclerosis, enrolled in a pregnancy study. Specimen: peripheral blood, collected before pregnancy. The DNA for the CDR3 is TGTGCCAGCAGCTTACCCAACTACAATGAGCAGTTCTTC. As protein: CASSLPNYNEQFF. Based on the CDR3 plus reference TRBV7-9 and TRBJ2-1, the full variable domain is DTGVSQNPRHKITKRGQNVTFRCDPISEHNRLYWYRQTLGQGPEFLTYFQNEAQLEKSRLLSDRFSAERPKGSFSTLEIQRTEQGDSAMYLCASSLPNYNEQFFGPGTRLTVL.